A single sample is the source of the 13 T cell receptor beta chains below, sequenced in a study of graft-versus-host responses after intestinal transplantation. Processing of graft tissue released intraepithelial and lamina propria lymphocytes. Only in-frame clones appear in the TCRdb table, and some are missing; sequencing was by immunoSEQ multiplex PCR. The sample gives 3,000 to 4,500 clones, 55% to 80% of which show up once; around 10% is in the top ten. The starting material was ileum tissue, obtained around 1,000 days after intestinal transplantation. These receptors were obtained from a human patient who received an intestinal transplant, so some T cells may come from the graft donor.

This clone has more than one count but fewer than ten. The chain has TRBV11-2 and TRBJ2-5; 8 positions agree with TRBD2. The CDR3 totals 15 residues. Trimming took 6 bases from V and 3 from J; bases not matched to a gene: 9. Germline V lookup: CDR1 SGHAT, CDR2 FQNNGV. CDR3 bases: TGTGCCAGCAGTTATTTGGGGCGGGGGGAAGAGACCCAGTACTTC. Translating gives CASSYLGRGEETQYF.

This clone was counted between two and nine times. This chain links TRBV2 with TRBJ2-2; D may be TRBD2 (6 bases). The germline V gene encodes CDR1 SNHLY and CDR2 FYNNEI. Trimming took off 3 bases at V and 3 bases at J, with 11 bases between the two ends. The CDR3 is 15 amino acids. The CDR3, as DNA: TGTGCCAGCAGTGAGTTAGGGACTGACACCGGGGAGCTGTTTTTT. Its translation is CASSELGTDTGELFF.

This clone occurred a few times. The rearrangement links TRBV9 to TRBJ1-6, with D possibly matching TRBD1 (5 bases). The CDR3 is 15 residues long. Germline CDR1 and CDR2: SGDLS and YYNGEE. V was trimmed by 0 bases and J by 6 bases, leaving 10 bases between them. This CDR3 reads CASSVGQGGNSPLHF. The CDR3 region has the DNA TGTGCCAGCAGCGTAGGCCAGGGTGGTAATTCACCCCTCCACTTT.

This rearrangement joins TRBV7-2 to TRBJ2-3; no firm D call. Germline V gives CDR1 SGHTA, CDR2 FQGNSA. The CDR3 contains 14 residues. The V end lost 4 bases, the J end lost 0 bases, and 8 bases lay between the germline ends. Here the CDR3 DNA reads TGTGCCAGCAGCTCCCTCAGGAGCACAGATACGCAGTATTTT. Its protein product is CASSSLRSTDTQYF.

The chain has TRBV28 and TRBJ1-2; 8 bases agree with TRBD1. The CDR3 extends over 13 amino acids. Germline CDR1 MDHEN, CDR2 SYDVKM. Trimming removed 7 bases from V and 7 bases from J; junction bases left unmatched: 8. The DNA for the CDR3 is TGTGCCAGCAAGGGACAGGTTGATTCTGGCTACACCTTC. Encoded protein: CASKGQVDSGYTF.

In this sample, this clone turned up once. This chain uses TRBV28 with TRBJ2-6; TRBD1 might be the D (6 bases). The CDR3 loop spans 16 amino acids. V gave up 3 bases and J gave up 3 bases, with 12 bases separating them. From germline, CDR1 is MDHEN and CDR2 SYDVKM. The CDR3 nucleotides are TGTGCCAGCAGTTTTCCCACAGGGTATGGGGCCAACGTCCTGACTTTC. It translates to CASSFPTGYGANVLTF.

This rearrangement joins TRBV27 to TRBJ2-5, with 8 bases lining up with TRBD2. Germline CDR1 is MNHEY and CDR2 is SMNVEV (reference sequence). Unmatched junction bases numbered 12, after V lost 2 bases and J lost 4 bases. The CDR3 length is 17 residues. CDR3 DNA sequence: TGTGCCAGCAGTTTAAAAGCCTGGGGTAGCGGGGTAGAGACCCAGTACTTC. Its translation is CASSLKAWGSGVETQYF.

The V and J genes are TRBV7-2 and TRBJ2-2, with D unresolved. The germline V and J ends were trimmed by 1 base and 3 bases, with 9 bases remaining between them. The CDR3 consists of 15 residues. In germline, CDR1 is SGHTA, CDR2 FQGNSA. CDR3 sequence reads: CASSLEAVYTGELFF. Here the CDR3 DNA reads TGTGCCAGCAGCTTAGAGGCAGTATACACCGGGGAGCTGTTTTTT.

The chain employs TRBV7-8 and TRBJ2-5; D is perhaps TRBD1 (5 bases). V lost 0 bases, J lost 5 bases, and 10 bases lay in between. The V gene's germline CDR1 is SGHVS and CDR2 FQNEAQ. This CDR3 has 14 amino acids. CDR3 coding DNA: TGTGCCAGCAGCTTAGCGGGGCTTGGGGAGACCCAGTACTTC. It codes for CASSLAGLGETQYF.

The J gene is TRBJ2-3, the V gene TRBV10-1; D is unclear. Germline V gene lookup returns CDR1 WNHNN and CDR2 SYGVQD (reference sequence). V was cut by 6 bases and J by 2 bases, with 12 bases left in between. The CDR3 runs 14 residues. The CDR3 reads CASSTQGYTDTQYF. The CDR3 DNA is TGCGCCAGCAGCACTCAAGGGTACACAGATACGCAGTATTTT.

For the CDR3, the DNA is TGTGCCAGCAGCCTAGGTTCCTCTTTAATAGGCACCTCCTACGAGCAGTACTTC. It translates to CASSLGSSLIGTSYEQYF. J is TRBJ2-7 and V is TRBV5-6; no clear D. V lost 4 bases and J 0 bases, leaving 23 bases between the germline ends. This CDR3 contains 18 residues. The germline V gene encodes CDR1 SGHDT and CDR2 YYEEEE.

The V gene is TRBV10-3, the J gene TRBJ1-1; D remains ambiguous. Trimming cost V 2 bases and J 5 bases, with 12 bases left between them. The CDR3 is made up of 14 amino acids. From germline, CDR1 is ENHRY and CDR2 SYGVKD. CDR3 region: CAISEVNAGTEAFF. CDR3 sequence (DNA): TGTGCCATCAGTGAGGTCAATGCGGGGACTGAAGCTTTCTTT.

This clone was seen only once. V and J are TRBV7-8 and TRBJ2-3, with a possible D match to TRBD2 (6 bases). V was pared by 4 bases and J by 1 base, with 21 bases between. This CDR3 comprises 18 residues. The germline V gene has CDR1 SGHVS and CDR2 FQNEAQ. For the CDR3, the DNA is TGTGCCAGCAGCTCCCCGAGCCAACCCGGGGGAGGCACAGATACGCAGTATTTT. This sequence encodes CASSSPSQPGGGTDTQYF.